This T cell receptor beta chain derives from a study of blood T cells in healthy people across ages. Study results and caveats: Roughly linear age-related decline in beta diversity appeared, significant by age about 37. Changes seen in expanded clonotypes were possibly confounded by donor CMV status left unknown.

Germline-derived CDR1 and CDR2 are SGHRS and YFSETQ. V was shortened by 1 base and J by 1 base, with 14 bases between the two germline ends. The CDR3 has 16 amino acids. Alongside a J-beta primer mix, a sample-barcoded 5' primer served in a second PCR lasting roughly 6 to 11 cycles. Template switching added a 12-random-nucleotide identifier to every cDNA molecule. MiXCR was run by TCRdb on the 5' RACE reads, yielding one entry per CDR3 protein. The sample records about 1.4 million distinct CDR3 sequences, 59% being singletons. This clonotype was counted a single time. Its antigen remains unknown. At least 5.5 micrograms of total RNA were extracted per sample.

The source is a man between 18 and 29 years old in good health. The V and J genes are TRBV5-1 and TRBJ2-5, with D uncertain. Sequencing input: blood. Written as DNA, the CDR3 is TGCGCCAGCAGCTTGTGGCGCCAGAAAGTCCAAGAGACCCAGTACTTC. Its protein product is CASSLWRQKVQETQYF. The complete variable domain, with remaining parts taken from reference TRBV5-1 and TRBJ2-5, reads KAGVTQTPRYLIKTRGQQVTLSCSPISGHRSVSWYQQTPGQGLQFLFEYFSETQRNKGNFPGRFSGRQFSNSRSEMNVSTLELGDSALYLCASSLWRQKVQETQYFGPGTRLLVL.